This passage covers 21 T cell receptor beta chains from one sample sequenced in a study of blood T cell repertoires in COVID-19. Data came from immunoSEQ multiplex PCR; TCRdb stores just in-frame clones and leaves some out. The table has around 30,000 clones, around 86% seen once; the top ten hold 4.5% to 6.5%. Sequenced input: peripheral blood. The receptor source for this set is an elderly woman with active or convalescent COVID-19.

The gene calls are TRBV4-1 and TRBJ1-2; a possible D gene is TRBD1 (6 bases). The CDR3 is 15 residues long. Trimming shortened V by 1 base and J by 4 bases, and 13 bases separated the two germline ends. Germline V gene sequence: CDR1 MGHRA, CDR2 YSYEKL. The CDR3 reads CASSQGGQGPYGYTF. The CDR3, as DNA: TGCGCCAGCAGCCAAGGAGGGCAGGGGCCCTATGGCTACACCTTC.

The chain links TRBV7-2 to TRBJ1-2, with 7 positions matching TRBD1. The CDR3 runs 14 residues. In germline, CDR1 is SGHTA, CDR2 FQGNSA. Germline trimming cut 6 bases from V and 4 bases from J; bases unmatched to any gene: 8. Here the CDR3 reads CASSRDREFYGYTF. Written as DNA, the CDR3 is TGTGCCAGCAGTCGTGACAGGGAGTTCTATGGCTACACCTTC.

V usage is TRBV3-1 (or the pseudogene TRBV3-2) and J usage is TRBJ2-5; 8 bases align to TRBD2. Germline V gives CDR1 LGHDT, CDR2 YNNKEL (reference sequence). V trimming: 7 bases; J trimming: 5 bases; junction bases outside the gene matches: 12. The CDR3 has 15 amino acids. The CDR3 is CASIRAGVGLETQYF. The CDR3 nucleotides are TGTGCCAGCATCCGAGCGGGGGTGGGGTTGGAGACCCAGTACTTC.

This clone came up once. The V gene is TRBV7-2, the J gene TRBJ2-2; 11 bases align to TRBD1. V shed 5 bases, J shed 6 bases, and the junction held 11 bases outside the gene matches. CDR1 and CDR2 from the germline V gene are SGHTA and FQGNSA. The CDR3 runs to 17 residues. The CDR3 spells CASSPRVGTGGSGELFF. CDR3 coding DNA: TGTGCCAGCAGCCCCCGGGTAGGGACAGGGGGGTCCGGGGAGCTGTTTTTT.

The rearrangement links TRBV5-5 to TRBJ1-6; 10 bases line up with TRBD1. Unmatched junction bases numbered 3, after V lost 2 bases and J lost 7 bases. This CDR3 region has 15 residues. The germline V gene has CDR1 SGHKS and CDR2 YYEKEE (reference sequence). CDR3 nucleotide sequence: TGTGCCAGCAGCTTACCGGGACAGGGGAATTCACCCCTCCACTTT. This sequence encodes CASSLPGQGNSPLHF.

The rearrangement links TRBV6-5 to TRBJ1-1; D call uncertain. V lost 2 bases, J lost 0 bases, and 10 bases lay in between. This CDR3 is built from 15 residues. Germline V gene data show CDR1 as MNHEY and CDR2 as SVGAGI. The CDR3 here is CASSYEVSMNTEAFF. In DNA, the CDR3 is TGTGCCAGCAGTTACGAGGTTTCCATGAACACTGAAGCTTTCTTT.

V gene TRBV2 combines with J gene TRBJ2-1; TRBD1 matches 9 bases. The V gene end was trimmed by 7 bases and the J gene end by 9 bases; junction bases not matched to a gene: 7. In germline, CDR1 is SNHLY, CDR2 FYNNEI. CDR3 length: 13 amino acids. The CDR3 loop reads CASTRQGVREQFF. CDR3 in DNA: TGTGCCAGCACGAGACAGGGGGTTCGTGAGCAGTTCTTC.

V usage is TRBV3-1 (or the pseudogene TRBV3-2) and J usage is TRBJ1-5; no clear D gene. The CDR3 consists of 13 residues. CDR1 and CDR2 (germline): LGHDT, YNNKEL (reference sequence). Trimming removed 0 bases at V and 5 bases at J, with 5 bases between. CDR3 DNA: TGTGCCAGCAGCCAAGACCCCGATCAGCCCCAGCATTTT. Protein: CASSQDPDQPQHF.

The gene calls are TRBV5-1 and TRBJ1-4; 9 nucleotides align to TRBD1. Germline assignment: CDR1 SGHRS and CDR2 YFSETQ. The CDR3 covers 15 residues. With 3 bases clipped from V and 7 bases from J, the junction kept 7 bases outside the gene matches. As DNA, the CDR3 is TGCGCCAGCAGCTCAGCTTGGGGACAGGGTGAAAAACTGTTTTTT. The encoded protein is CASSSAWGQGEKLFF. Based on the CDR3 plus reference TRBV5-1 and TRBJ1-4, the full variable domain is KAGVTQTPRYLIKTRGQQVTLSCSPISGHRSVSWYQQTPGQGLQFLFEYFSETQRNKGNFPGRFSGRQFSNSRSEMNVSTLELGDSALYLCASSSAWGQGEKLFFGSGTQLSVL.

This clone was seen a handful of times. The V gene is TRBV7-3, the J gene TRBJ1-2; 7 bases line up with TRBD1. V lost 5 bases and J lost 2; bases outside the gene matches: 8. This CDR3 is 15 amino acids long. CDR1 and CDR2 from the germline V gene are SGHTA and FQGTGA. Written as DNA, the CDR3 is TGTGCCAGCAGCCCGGGACAGAGCCGAAACTATGGCTACACCTTC. This encodes CASSPGQSRNYGYTF.

J is TRBJ2-1 and V is TRBV2; 7 bases line up with TRBD2. Losses at the gene ends were 6 bases for V and 8 bases for J; bases not matched to a gene: 10. Germline V gene data show CDR1 as SNHLY and CDR2 as FYNNEI. This CDR3 has 14 amino acids. This CDR3 reads CASRWRGSRDEQFF. The CDR3 coding sequence is TGTGCCAGCAGGTGGCGGGGGTCCCGCGATGAGCAGTTCTTC.

V and J are TRBV3-1 (or the pseudogene TRBV3-2) and TRBJ1-6; 7 nucleotides agree with TRBD1. V shed 4 bases and J 7 bases; nucleotides not matched to a gene: 10. The CDR3 runs 16 residues. Germline lookup yields CDR1 LGHDT and CDR2 YNNKEL (reference sequence). The CDR3 sequence: CASSRYSGQKNSPLHF. In DNA, the CDR3 is TGTGCCAGCAGCCGCTACTCGGGACAGAAAAATTCACCCCTCCACTTT.

This sequence joins TRBV2 and TRBJ1-5; TRBD1 might be the D (5 bases). The CDR3 consists of 13 residues. Germline assignment: CDR1 SNHLY and CDR2 FYNNEI. V dropped 8 bases and J dropped 6 bases, with 14 bases sitting between them. DNA for the CDR3: TGTGCCAGCTTCCAGGGCGTGGGTCAGCCCCAGCATTTT. This translates into CASFQGVGQPQHF.

The CDR3 nucleotides are TGTGCCAGCAGTCTCACAGGGGACGGAAACACCATATATTTT. Translating it yields CASSLTGDGNTIYF. The J gene is TRBJ1-3, the V gene TRBV6-5; 7 bases map to TRBD1. The V and J ends lost 5 bases and 4 bases, in that order; junction bases with no gene match: 5. The V gene's germline CDR1 is MNHEY and CDR2 SVGAGI. The CDR3 consists of 14 residues.

The chain joins TRBV2 to TRBJ2-3; 11 positions agree with TRBD1. Germline V gives CDR1 SNHLY, CDR2 FYNNEI. With V trimmed by 6 bases and J by 6 bases, 8 bases remained unmatched. This CDR3 comprises 15 residues. CDR3 sequence reads: CASRKDRGQGDTQYF. As DNA, the CDR3 is TGTGCCAGCAGGAAGGACAGGGGGCAGGGGGATACGCAGTATTTT.

V is TRBV6-5 and J is TRBJ1-3; D call uncertain. The CDR3 loop spans 14 amino acids. V was clipped by 5 bases and J by 6 bases, with 14 bases between them. Germline assignment: CDR1 MNHEY and CDR2 SVGAGI. The CDR3, as DNA: TGTGCCAGCAGTCCGTCATTAGCTGTAAACACCATATATTTT. Amino acid sequence: CASSPSLAVNTIYF.

The genes are TRBV19 and TRBJ2-7; no definite D call. Germline assignment: CDR1 LNHDA and CDR2 SQIVND (reference sequence). Trimming cost V 1 base and J 6 bases, with 13 bases left between them. The CDR3 is made up of 14 amino acids. In DNA, the CDR3 is TGTGCCAGTAGTATAGCCCCTAGTACGGGCGAGCAGTACTTC. Its protein is CASSIAPSTGEQYF.

V and J are TRBV5-6 and TRBJ1-5; 10 bases are a match to TRBD1. CDR1 SGHDT and CDR2 YYEEEE come from the germline V gene. Germline trimming cut 2 bases from V and 4 bases from J; bases unmatched to any gene: 3. There are 15 residues in the CDR3. CDR3 DNA: TGTGCCAGCAGCTTAAGGACAGGGGGAAATCAGCCCCAGCATTTT. Translating gives CASSLRTGGNQPQHF. The full variable domain, completed using reference TRBV5-6 and TRBJ1-5, is DAGVTQSPTHLIKTRGQQVTLRCSPKSGHDTVSWYQQALGQGPQFIFQYYEEEERQRGNFPDRFSGHQFPNYSSELNVNALLLGDSALYLCASSLRTGGNQPQHFGDGTRLSIL.

The V call is TRBV13, the J call TRBJ1-4; the D gene is possibly TRBD1 (5 bases). The CDR3 covers 15 residues. V was cut by 2 bases and J by 5 bases, with 12 bases left in between. Germline CDR1 is PRHDT and CDR2 is FYEKMQ (reference sequence). The CDR3 is CASSLRGRANEKLFF. For the CDR3, the DNA is TGTGCCAGCAGCTTACGTGGCAGGGCGAATGAAAAACTGTTTTTT.

V usage is TRBV7-8 and J usage is TRBJ1-1; 10 positions match TRBD1. Losses at the gene ends were 5 bases for V and 1 base for J; bases not matched to a gene: 4. Germline CDR1 reads SGHVS; CDR2 reads FQNEAQ. The CDR3 sequence is 15 residues long. The CDR3 sequence is CASSRQGAGNTEAFF. The CDR3 DNA reads TGTGCCAGCAGCCGACAGGGGGCAGGGAACACTGAAGCTTTCTTT.

The chain joins TRBV7-2 to TRBJ2-1; D remains ambiguous. The germline V gene encodes CDR1 SGHTA and CDR2 FQGNSA. V dropped 1 base and J dropped 0 bases, with 7 bases sitting between them. This CDR3 is 15 amino acids long. The DNA of the CDR3 is TGTGCCAGCAGCTTAGGCTTGAGCTCCTACAATGAGCAGTTCTTC. This gives the protein CASSLGLSSYNEQFF. Based on the CDR3 plus reference TRBV7-2 and TRBJ2-1, the full variable domain is GAGVSQSPSNKVTEKGKDVELRCDPISGHTALYWYRQSLGQGLEFLIYFQGNSAPDKSGLPSDRFSAERTGGSVSTLTIQRTQQEDSAVYLCASSLGLSSYNEQFFGPGTRLTVL.